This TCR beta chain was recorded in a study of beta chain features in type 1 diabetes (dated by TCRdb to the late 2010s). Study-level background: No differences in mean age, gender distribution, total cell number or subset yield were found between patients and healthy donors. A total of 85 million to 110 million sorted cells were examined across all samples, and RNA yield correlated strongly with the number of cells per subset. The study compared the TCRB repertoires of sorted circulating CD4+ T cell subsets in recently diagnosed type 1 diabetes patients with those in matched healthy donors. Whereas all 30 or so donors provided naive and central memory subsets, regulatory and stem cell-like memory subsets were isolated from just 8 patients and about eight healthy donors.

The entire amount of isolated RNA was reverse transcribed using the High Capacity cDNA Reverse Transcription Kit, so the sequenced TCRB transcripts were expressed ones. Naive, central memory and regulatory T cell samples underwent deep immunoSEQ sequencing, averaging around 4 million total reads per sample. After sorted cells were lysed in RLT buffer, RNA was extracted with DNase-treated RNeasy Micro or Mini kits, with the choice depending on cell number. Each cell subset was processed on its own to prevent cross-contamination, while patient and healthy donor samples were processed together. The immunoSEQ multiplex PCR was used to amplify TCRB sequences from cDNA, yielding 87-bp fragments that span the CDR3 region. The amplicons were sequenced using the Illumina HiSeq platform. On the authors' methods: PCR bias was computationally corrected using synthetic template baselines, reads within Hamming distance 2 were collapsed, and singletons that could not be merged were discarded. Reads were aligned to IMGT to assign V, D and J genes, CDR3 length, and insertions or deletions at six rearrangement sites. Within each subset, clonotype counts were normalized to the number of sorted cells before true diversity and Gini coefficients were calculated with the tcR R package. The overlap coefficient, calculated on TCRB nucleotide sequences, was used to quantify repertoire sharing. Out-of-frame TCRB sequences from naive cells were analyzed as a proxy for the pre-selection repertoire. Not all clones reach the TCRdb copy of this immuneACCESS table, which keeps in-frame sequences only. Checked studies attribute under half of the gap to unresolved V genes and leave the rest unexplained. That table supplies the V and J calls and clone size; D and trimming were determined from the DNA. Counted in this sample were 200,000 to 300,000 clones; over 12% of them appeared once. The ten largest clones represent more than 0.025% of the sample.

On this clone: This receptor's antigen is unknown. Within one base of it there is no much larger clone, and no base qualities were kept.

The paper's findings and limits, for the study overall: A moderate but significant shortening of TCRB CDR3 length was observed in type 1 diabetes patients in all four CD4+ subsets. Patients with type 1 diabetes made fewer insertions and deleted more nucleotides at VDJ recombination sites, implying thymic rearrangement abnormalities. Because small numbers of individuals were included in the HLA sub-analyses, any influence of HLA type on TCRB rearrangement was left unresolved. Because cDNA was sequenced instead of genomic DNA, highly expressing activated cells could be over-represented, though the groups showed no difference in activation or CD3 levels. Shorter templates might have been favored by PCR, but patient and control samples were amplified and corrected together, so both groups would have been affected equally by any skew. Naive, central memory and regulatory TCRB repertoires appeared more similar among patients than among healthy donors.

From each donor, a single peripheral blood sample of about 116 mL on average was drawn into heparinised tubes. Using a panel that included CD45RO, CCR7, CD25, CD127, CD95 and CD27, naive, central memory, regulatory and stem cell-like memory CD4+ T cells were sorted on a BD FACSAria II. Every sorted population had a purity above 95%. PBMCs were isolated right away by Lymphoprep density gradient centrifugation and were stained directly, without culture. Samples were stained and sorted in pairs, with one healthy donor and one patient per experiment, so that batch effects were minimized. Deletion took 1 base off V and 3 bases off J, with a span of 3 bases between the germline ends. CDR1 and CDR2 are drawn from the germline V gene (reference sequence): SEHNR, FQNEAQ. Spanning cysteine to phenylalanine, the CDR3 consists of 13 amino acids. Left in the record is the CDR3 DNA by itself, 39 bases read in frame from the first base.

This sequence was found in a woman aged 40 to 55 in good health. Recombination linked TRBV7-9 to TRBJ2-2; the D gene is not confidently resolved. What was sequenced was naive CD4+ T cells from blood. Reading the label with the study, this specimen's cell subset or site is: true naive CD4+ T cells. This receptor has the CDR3 CASSLGDTGELFF. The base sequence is TGTGCCAGCAGCTTAGGCGACACCGGGGAGCTGTTTTTT. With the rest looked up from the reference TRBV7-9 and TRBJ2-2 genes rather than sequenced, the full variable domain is DTGVSQNPRHKITKRGQNVTFRCDPISEHNRLYWYRQTLGQGPEFLTYFQNEAQLEKSRLLSDRFSAERPKGSFSTLEIQRTEQGDSAMYLCASSLGDTGELFFGEGSRLTVL.